Below are 26 T cell receptor beta chains sequenced from a single sample in a study of regulatory T cells in long-lasting Graves disease. Time point described: newly diagnosed GD, antithyroid drugs for less than 3 months. Isolated PBMC RNA provided the starting material for the TCR library. Relying on iRepertoire HTBI primers and Arm-PCR of CDR3 regions, the team built TCR beta libraries. One entry per CDR3 protein, called by TCRdb with MiXCR from the multiplex PCR reads. Of 300,000 to 400,000 distinct CDR3 sequences in the sample, about 14% were seen once. The sequencing used peripheral blood mononuclear cells (PBMCs), collected at new diagnosis, from a patient treated with antithyroid drugs. Receptors originate from a female donor with Graves disease.

This clonotype was seen ten or more times. The chain has TRBV7-9 and TRBJ2-7; possible D gene TRBD1, 6 bases. The CDR3 is made up of 13 amino acids. Germline V gene sequence: CDR1 SEHNR, CDR2 FQNEAQ (reference sequence). V was cut by 1 base and J by 4 bases, with 8 bases left in between. The CDR3 loop reads CASSLEQGYEQYF. DNA of the CDR3: TGTGCCAGCAGCTTAGAACAGGGATACGAGCAGTACTTC.

This clonotype was seen at least ten times. The chain couples TRBV28 to TRBJ2-1; TRBD2 matches 7 bases. The CDR3 loop spans 16 amino acids. V was pared by 7 bases and J by 3 bases, with 12 bases of the junction left unmatched. In germline, CDR1 is MDHEN, CDR2 SYDVKM. The CDR3 sequence: CASTVDRDYYYNEQFF. The CDR3, as DNA: TGTGCCAGCACCGTCGACCGGGACTACTACTACAATGAGCAGTTCTTC.

In this sample, this clonotype turned up many times. The CDR3 bases are TGCAGTGCAGCGACAGACACAGATACGCAGTATTTT. It is translated as CSAATDTDTQYF. This sequence joins TRBV20-1 and TRBJ2-3, with D possibly being TRBD1 (5 bases). Per germline, CDR1 DFQATT and CDR2 SNEGSKA (reference sequence). The CDR3 extends over 12 amino acids. V gave up 6 bases and J gave up 2 bases, with 9 bases separating them.

The chain links TRBV6-2 or TRBV6-3 to TRBJ2-2; the match to TRBD2 covers 12 bases. The germline gives CDR1 MNHEY, CDR2 SVGEGT. Trimming took 10 bases from V and 4 from J; bases not matched to a gene: 16. This CDR3 contains 18 residues. The CDR3, as DNA: TGTGCCATACATACCGGGGGGGCTAGCGGGAGGGCCACCGGGGAGCTGTTTTTT. It encodes CAIHTGGASGRATGELFF.

This clonotype was seen many times. The V call is TRBV5-6, the J call TRBJ1-2, with D possibly matching TRBD1 (5 bases). The CDR3 sequence is 17 residues long. The ends were cut back, 5 bases at V and 0 bases at J, with 20 bases in the middle. Per the germline V gene, CDR1 is SGHDT and CDR2 is YYEEEE. The chain's CDR3 is CASSFWGVGGANYGYTF. The CDR3 DNA is TGTGCCAGCAGTTTTTGGGGGGTCGGGGGAGCTAACTATGGCTACACCTTC.

This clonotype was seen repeatedly, ten times or more. The rearrangement links TRBV6-1 to TRBJ1-1; possible D gene TRBD1, 5 bases. Germline V gene data show CDR1 as MNHNS and CDR2 as SASEGT. The CDR3 spans 11 residues. V was cut by 6 bases and J by 8 bases, with 10 bases left in between. CDR3 loop: CASRLGTEAFF. CDR3 bases: TGTGCCAGCAGGCTCGGGACCGAAGCTTTCTTT.

The sample holds many counts of this clonotype. The V and J genes are TRBV7-9 and TRBJ2-2; unclear D gene. The CDR3 has 14 residues. V was shortened by 2 bases and J by 2 bases, with 6 bases between the two germline ends. Germline assignment: CDR1 SEHNR and CDR2 FQNEAQ (reference sequence). CDR3 coding DNA: TGTGCCAGCAGCTTATATGCTAACACCGGGGAGCTGTTTTTT. It translates to CASSLYANTGELFF.

This clonotype was recorded at least ten times. V and J are TRBV20-1 and TRBJ2-2; 10 bases match TRBD1. This CDR3 is built from 16 residues. Trimming removed 0 bases from V and 5 bases from J; junction bases left unmatched: 6. Germline V gives CDR1 DFQATT, CDR2 SNEGSKA (reference sequence). The CDR3 is CSARDGGTGDTGELFF. CDR3 bases: TGCAGTGCTAGAGATGGGGGGACAGGGGATACCGGGGAGCTGTTTTTT.

The J gene is TRBJ2-2, the V gene TRBV12-3 or TRBV12-4, with a possible D match to TRBD2 (5 bases). Trimming stripped 6 bases from V and 8 bases from J, with 13 bases between. This CDR3 has 13 amino acids. CDR3 in amino acids: CASRQIPGGELFF. CDR3 in DNA: TGTGCCAGCAGGCAGATCCCGGGGGGGGAGCTGTTTTTT.

This clonotype has at least ten counts. The V call is TRBV3-1, the J call TRBJ1-1, with TRBD1 identical over 8 bases. The CDR3 spans 18 residues. Germline CDR1 LGHDT, CDR2 YNNKEL (reference sequence). The junction had 17 bases not matched to a gene; V was cut back by 0 bases and J by 8 bases. The CDR3 sequence is CASSQDRFLQGGSREAFF. The CDR3 DNA is TGTGCCAGCAGCCAAGATCGGTTTTTACAGGGGGGGTCTAGGGAAGCTTTCTTT.

This clonotype showed up many times. The J gene is TRBJ1-1, the V gene TRBV9; tentative D call: TRBD1 (5 bases). V lost 0 bases and J lost 4, with 16 bases in between. Germline CDR1 SGDLS, CDR2 YYNGEE. CDR3 length equals 16 residues. Written as DNA, the CDR3 is TGTGCCAGCAGCGTAGATGGTTCAGGGCCCTTCACTGAAGCTTTCTTT. Translation gives CASSVDGSGPFTEAFF.

This clonotype was observed many times. The chain carries TRBV10-1 and TRBJ2-7, with D unresolved. This CDR3 region has 17 residues. CDR1 is WNHNN, CDR2 SYGVQD, per germline (reference sequence). V shed 0 bases and J shed 4 bases, with 19 bases lying between them. The CDR3 region has the DNA TGCGCCAGCAGTGAGTCTGCCCGGATGAACAGTCCATACGAGCAGTACTTC. Its protein product is CASSESARMNSPYEQYF.

The genes are TRBV11-2 and TRBJ2-3; the match to TRBD2 covers 8 bases. The CDR3 loop spans 16 amino acids. Germline CDR1 and CDR2: SGHAT and FQNNGV. V lost 2 bases and J lost 3; bases outside the gene matches: 7. The CDR3 here is CASSLTFASGTDTQYF. CDR3 nucleotides: TGTGCCAGCAGCTTAACGTTCGCTAGCGGGACAGATACGCAGTATTTT.

This clonotype was recorded at least ten times. The chain combines TRBV28 with TRBJ2-3; the D gene is possibly TRBD1 (5 bases). CDR1 MDHEN and CDR2 SYDVKM come from the germline V gene. The germline V and J ends were trimmed by 3 bases and 2 bases, with 12 bases remaining between them. This CDR3 is 15 amino acids long. CDR3 loop: CASSLNRRYTDTQYF. CDR3 coding DNA: TGTGCCAGCAGTTTGAACAGGAGATACACAGATACGCAGTATTTT.

This clonotype was counted at least ten times. The chain joins TRBV2 to TRBJ1-5; no clear D. The CDR3 has 14 amino acids. CDR1 and CDR2 (germline): SNHLY, FYNNEI. Trimming left V 4 bases short and J 4 bases short, with 11 bases between. The CDR3 protein is CASSGGTDNQPQHF. The CDR3 bases are TGTGCCAGCAGTGGGGGTACAGATAATCAGCCCCAGCATTTT.

This clonotype was detected only a few times. This chain uses TRBV19 with TRBJ1-5; D is uncertain. This CDR3 comprises 14 residues. V gave up 4 bases and J gave up 11 bases, with 18 bases separating them. CDR1 is LNHDA and CDR2 is SQIVND in the germline V gene (reference sequence). CDR3 loop: CASSTGPTVPAQHF. CDR3 bases: TGTGCCAGTAGTACAGGACCTACTGTCCCAGCCCAGCATTTT.

This clonotype was seen ten or more times. The CDR3 bases are TGTGCCAGCAGCCCCGGCTGGGGGGAAGGAGATACGCAGTATTTT. Encoded protein: CASSPGWGEGDTQYF. J is TRBJ2-3 and V is TRBV12-3 or TRBV12-4, with D possibly being TRBD2 (6 bases). Trimming left V 6 bases short and J 5 bases short, with 18 bases between. The CDR3 sequence is 15 residues long.

This clonotype has a count of ten or more. This chain links TRBV7-9 with TRBJ2-2; 7 bases agree with TRBD2. The CDR3 runs 16 residues. The junction had 6 bases not matched to a gene; V was cut back by 4 bases and J by 1 base. CDR1 and CDR2 from the germline V gene are SEHNR and FQNEAQ (reference sequence). Here the CDR3 reads CASSSPGGENTGELFF. CDR3 in DNA: TGTGCCAGCAGCTCCCCGGGGGGAGAGAACACCGGGGAGCTGTTTTTT.

In its sample, this clonotype was seen once. This sequence is one base from a far larger clone and is likely a read error. CDR3: CASSLFGTYNEQFF. The CDR3 bases are TGTGCCAGCAGCTTATTCGGCACCTACAATGAGCAGTTCTTC. V usage is TRBV11-2 and J usage is TRBJ2-5; D is unclear. The DNA matches TRBJ2-1 better at its end, which makes the J call doubtful. Germline CDR1 and CDR2: SGHAT and FQNNGV. The length of the CDR3 is 14 residues.

This clonotype turned up a few times. Given a much more abundant clone one base away, this may be a read error. This rearrangement joins TRBV28 to TRBJ2-3; tentatively, D is TRBD2 (6 bases). CDR3 length: 15 residues. The germline V gene encodes CDR1 MDHEN and CDR2 SYDVKM. The ends were cut back, 2 bases at V and 4 bases at J, with 13 bases in the middle. The CDR3 reads CASSLLAPSADTQYF. In DNA form, the CDR3 reads TGTGCCAGCAGTTTACTAGCGCCTAGCGCAGATACGCAGTATTTT.

This clonotype occurred many times. DNA for the CDR3: TGTGCCAGCAGTCCGGGACAGACTAATGAGCAGTTCTTC. This encodes CASSPGQTNEQFF. The chain recombines TRBV2 with TRBJ2-1; 7 bases are shared with TRBD1. The germline gives CDR1 SNHLY, CDR2 FYNNEI. After removal of 5 bases from V and 7 bases from J, the junction contained 5 bases not matched to a gene. This CDR3 contains 13 residues. Using reference TRBV2 and TRBJ2-1 for the parts outside the CDR3, the full variable domain is EPEVTQTPSHQVTQMGQEVILRCVPISNHLYFYWYRQILGQKVEFLVSFYNNEISEKSEIFDDQFSVERPDGSNFTLKIRSTKLEDSAMYFCASSPGQTNEQFFGPGTRLTVL.

This clonotype has ten or more counts. This rearrangement joins TRBV12-3 or TRBV12-4 to TRBJ2-7; 7 positions agree with TRBD1. V gave up 6 bases and J gave up 8 bases; unmatched junction bases: 7. The CDR3 runs 12 residues. The CDR3 is CASSADRDQQYF. CDR3 coding DNA: TGTGCCAGCAGCGCCGACAGGGACCAGCAGTACTTC.

This clonotype was detected many times. The chain has TRBV3-1 and TRBJ1-1; D is ambiguous. Germline V lookup: CDR1 LGHDT, CDR2 YNNKEL (reference sequence). With 5 bases removed from V and 4 bases from J, the gap between germline ends came to 14 bases. The CDR3 sequence is 14 residues long. The CDR3 sequence: CASSNRGLSTEAFF. DNA for the CDR3: TGTGCCAGCAGCAACCGAGGGCTGAGCACTGAAGCTTTCTTT.

This clonotype has a count of ten or more. The chain is built from TRBV7-3 and TRBJ2-5, with D perhaps TRBD1 or TRBD2 (5 bases each). Germline-derived CDR1 and CDR2 are SGHTA and FQGTGA. The CDR3 is 15 residues long. V was pared by 5 bases and J by 5 bases, with 18 bases between. Here the CDR3 reads CASSPNGGVGETQYF. DNA for the CDR3: TGTGCCAGCAGCCCGAATGGGGGAGTAGGGGAGACCCAGTACTTC.

This clonotype was seen ten or more times. V is TRBV2 and J is TRBJ1-2; possible D gene TRBD1, 5 bases. The CDR3 totals 13 residues. Trimming left V 11 bases short and J 8 bases short, with 21 bases between. Germline assignment: CDR1 SNHLY and CDR2 FYNNEI. The CDR3 is CAGGSGTLRGYTF. The CDR3 nucleotides are TGTGCCGGAGGTTCCGGGACTTTAAGGGGCTACACCTTC.

This clonotype was recorded a few times. The junction departs from germline at one end; a sequencing error may be responsible. The genes are TRBV28 and TRBJ2-2; the D gene is possibly TRBD2 (5 bases). CDR1 is MDHEN, CDR2 SYDVKM, per germline. The CDR3 runs to 15 residues. In nucleotides, the CDR3 is TGTGCCAGCAGCCTTCTCGACGTGAACACCGGGGAGCTGTTTTTC. Its protein is CASSLLDVNTGELFF.